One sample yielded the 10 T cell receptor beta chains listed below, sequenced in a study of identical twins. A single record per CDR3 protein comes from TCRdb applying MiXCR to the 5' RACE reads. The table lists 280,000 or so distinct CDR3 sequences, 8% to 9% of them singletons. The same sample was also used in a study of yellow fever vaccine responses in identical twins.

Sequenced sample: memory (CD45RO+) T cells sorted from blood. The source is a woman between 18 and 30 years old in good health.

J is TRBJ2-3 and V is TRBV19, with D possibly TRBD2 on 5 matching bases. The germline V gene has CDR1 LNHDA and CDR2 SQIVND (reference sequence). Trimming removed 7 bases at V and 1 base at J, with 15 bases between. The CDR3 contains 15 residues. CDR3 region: CASTGGYGGTDTQYF. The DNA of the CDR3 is TGTGCCAGTACCGGAGGTTACGGTGGCACAGATACGCAGTATTTT.

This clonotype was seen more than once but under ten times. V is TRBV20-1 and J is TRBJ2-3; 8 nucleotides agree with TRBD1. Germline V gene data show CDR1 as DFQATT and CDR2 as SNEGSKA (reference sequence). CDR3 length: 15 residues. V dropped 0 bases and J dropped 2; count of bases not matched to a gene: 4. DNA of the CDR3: TGCAGTGCTAGAGACCGGACAGGGACCACAGATACGCAGTATTTT. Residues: CSARDRTGTTDTQYF.

The CDR3 region is CASMEQGKFGYTF. The DNA for the CDR3 is TGTGCCAGCATGGAACAGGGGAAATTCGGCTACACCTTC. This chain links TRBV28 with TRBJ1-2, with 7 bases fitting TRBD1. The CDR3 sequence is 13 residues long. CDR1 and CDR2 (germline): MDHEN, SYDVKM. The V and J ends lost 7 bases and 8 bases, in that order; junction bases with no gene match: 10.

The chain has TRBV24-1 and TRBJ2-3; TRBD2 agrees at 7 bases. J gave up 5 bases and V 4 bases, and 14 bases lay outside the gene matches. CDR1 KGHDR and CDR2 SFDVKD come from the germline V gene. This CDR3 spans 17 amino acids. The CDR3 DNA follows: TGTGCCACCAGTGACCCAACTAGCGCCAAGATGGAAGATACGCAGTATTTT. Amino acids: CATSDPTSAKMEDTQYF.

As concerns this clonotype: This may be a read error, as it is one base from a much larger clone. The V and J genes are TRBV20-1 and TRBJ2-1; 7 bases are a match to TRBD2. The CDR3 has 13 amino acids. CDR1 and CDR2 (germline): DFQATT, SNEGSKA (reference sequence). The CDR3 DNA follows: TGCGGTAATAGCGGGCCATCTTACAATGAGCAGTTCTTC. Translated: CGNSGPSYNEQFF.

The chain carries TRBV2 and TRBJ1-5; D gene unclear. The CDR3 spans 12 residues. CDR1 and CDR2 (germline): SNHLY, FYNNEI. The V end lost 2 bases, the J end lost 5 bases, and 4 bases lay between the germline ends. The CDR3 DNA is TGTGCCAGCAGTGAATGGGATCAGCCCCAGCATTTT. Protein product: CASSEWDQPQHF.

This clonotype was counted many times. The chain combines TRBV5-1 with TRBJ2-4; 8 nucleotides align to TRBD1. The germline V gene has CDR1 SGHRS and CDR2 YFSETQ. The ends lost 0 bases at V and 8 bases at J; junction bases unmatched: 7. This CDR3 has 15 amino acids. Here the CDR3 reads CASSLGQGSPHIQYF. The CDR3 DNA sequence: TGCGCCAGCAGCTTGGGACAGGGGAGCCCTCACATTCAGTACTTC.

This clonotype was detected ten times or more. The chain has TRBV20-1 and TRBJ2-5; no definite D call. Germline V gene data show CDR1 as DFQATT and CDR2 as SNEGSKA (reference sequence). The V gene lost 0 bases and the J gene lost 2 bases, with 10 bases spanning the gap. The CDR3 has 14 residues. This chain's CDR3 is CSARDRSVQETQYF. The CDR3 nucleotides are TGCAGTGCTAGAGATAGAAGCGTACAAGAGACCCAGTACTTC.

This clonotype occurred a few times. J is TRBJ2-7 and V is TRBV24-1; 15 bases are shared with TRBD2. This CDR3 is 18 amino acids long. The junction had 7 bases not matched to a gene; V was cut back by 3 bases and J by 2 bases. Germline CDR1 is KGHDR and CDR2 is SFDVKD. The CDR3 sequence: CATSDPAGTSGRPYEQYF. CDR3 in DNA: TGTGCCACCAGTGATCCGGCAGGGACTAGCGGGAGGCCCTACGAGCAGTACTTC.

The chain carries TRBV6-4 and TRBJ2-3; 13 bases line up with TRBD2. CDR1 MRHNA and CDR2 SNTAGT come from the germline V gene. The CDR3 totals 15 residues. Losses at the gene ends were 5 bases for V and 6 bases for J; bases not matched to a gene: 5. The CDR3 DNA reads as TGTGCCAGCAGTCCGACTAGCGGGGGGAGGGATACGCAGTATTTT. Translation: CASSPTSGGRDTQYF.